The T cell receptor beta chain under discussion was sequenced for a study of OX40 agonist ivuxolimab in advanced cancers. General study findings and limits: Expanded clones were, on average, more numerous among CD8+ T cells than CD4+.

As concerns this clone: The antigen is not known.

Sequenced by immunoSEQ multiplex PCR; TCRdb stores in-frame clones only, minus some. The data contain 50,000 to 70,000 clones, about 83% of them singletons. The CDR3 length is 15 residues. V gave up 0 bases and J gave up 2 bases; unmatched junction bases: 0. Germline V lookup: CDR1 SGHRS, CDR2 YFSETQ. The material was CD4+ or CD8+ T cells sorted from blood, obtained in a trial of the OX40 agonist ivuxolimab. The clonotype comes from an adult with an advanced solid tumor such as melanoma, head and neck, liver or kidney cancer. This chain connects TRBV5-1 to TRBJ1-3, with TRBD1 matching over 9 bases. The CDR3 bases are TGCGCCAGCAGCTTGGGACAGGGGGCTGGAAACACCATATATTTT. Its translation is CASSLGQGAGNTIYF. The full variable domain, with the rest looked up from reference TRBV5-1 and TRBJ1-3, is KAGVTQTPRYLIKTRGQQVTLSCSPISGHRSVSWYQQTPGQGLQFLFEYFSETQRNKGNFPGRFSGRQFSNSRSEMNVSTLELGDSALYLCASSLGQGAGNTIYFGEGSWLTVV.